This TCR beta chain was retrieved from a study of blood T cell repertoires in COVID-19. Study at large: T cells, B-cell-depleted T cells, or PBMCs supplied cDNA or gDNA.

Profiled with immunoSEQ multiplex PCR; TCRdb holds only in-frame clones, not every one. The data hold some 100,000 clones, with about nine tenths observed a single time. The CDR3 is 14 amino acids. Trimming cost V 5 bases and J 5 bases, with 15 bases left between them. CDR1 and CDR2 from the germline V gene are SGHTA and FQGTGA. This TCR derives from a man in his sixties or seventies with acute or convalescent COVID-19. The source material was peripheral blood. The V and J genes are TRBV7-3 and TRBJ1-2, with TRBD1 as a possible D gene (6 bases). CDR3 in DNA: TGTGCCAGCAGCCCCCAGGGGCAAATATATGGCTACACCTTC. This codes for CASSPQGQIYGYTF.